Given below is one TCR beta chain in context. The antigen is unknown. This record comes from a study of OX40 agonist ivuxolimab in advanced cancers. As for the study in general: The dose-escalation cohort was around 83% male, with a mean age of around 60 years, ranging about 23 to 79.

Autoimmune disease history or systemic immunosuppression was exclusionary. General study points: At 0.1 to 3.0 mg/kg, clonal expansion of CD4+ and CD8+ blood T cells had occurred by week 6.

Profiling relied on immunoSEQ multiplex PCR, and the TCRdb table lists in-frame clones only, not all of them. The sample lists tens of thousands of clones; roughly 80% were seen once. Trimming cost V 2 bases and J 2 bases, with 5 bases left between them. Per germline, CDR1 SGHTA and CDR2 FQGTGA. The CDR3 extends over 13 amino acids. The receptor comes from an adult with an advanced solid tumor such as melanoma, head and neck, liver or kidney cancer. The chain employs TRBV7-3 and TRBJ2-3; D unresolved. The sequences come from CD4+ or CD8+ T cells sorted from blood, collected in a trial of the OX40 agonist ivuxolimab. CDR3 sequence reads: CASSLAPTDTQYF. CDR3 bases: TGTGCCAGCAGCTTAGCACCCACAGATACGCAGTATTTT.